A single sample gave rise to the 11 T cell receptor beta chains below, sequenced in a study of blood T cells in healthy people across ages. Then a second PCR, running about 6 to 12 cycles, was carried out with a sample-barcoded 5' primer and a J-beta primer mix. TCRdb reanalysed the 5' RACE reads using MiXCR and keeps one entry per CDR3 protein. This table holds approximately 320,000 distinct CDR3 sequences, 25% to 30% found once. Input material: blood. These receptors were obtained from a woman in her 70s in good health.

This chain joins TRBV20-1 and TRBJ2-7, with D unresolved. This CDR3 has 12 residues. V dropped 3 bases and J dropped 4 bases, with 10 bases sitting between them. Germline V CDR1 and CDR2: DFQATT, SNEGSKA (reference sequence). The CDR3 loop is CSASATDYEQYF. CDR3 coding DNA: TGCAGTGCTAGTGCCACAGATTACGAGCAGTACTTC.

This chain uses TRBV4-3 with TRBJ1-4; D ambiguous. This CDR3 region has 15 residues. The germline V gene encodes CDR1 LGHNA and CDR2 YSLEER. V lost 0 bases, J lost 8 bases, and 13 bases lay in between. The CDR3 is CASSQEVVGYEKLFF. Here the CDR3 DNA reads TGCGCCAGCAGCCAAGAGGTGGTAGGGTACGAAAAACTGTTTTTT.

This sequence joins TRBV20-1 and TRBJ2-1; D is possibly TRBD1 or TRBD2 (6 bases each). There are 13 residues in the CDR3. In germline, CDR1 is DFQATT, CDR2 SNEGSKA (reference sequence). Here the CDR3 reads CRAGQSSYNEQFF. In DNA form, the CDR3 reads TGCAGGGCGGGACAAAGCTCCTACAATGAGCAGTTCTTC.

Notes on this clonotype: A clone one base away is much larger, so this may be a read error. This chain joins TRBV11-2 and TRBJ1-4; D remains ambiguous. There are 16 residues in the CDR3. Germline CDR1 SGHAT, CDR2 FQNNGV. CDR3 protein: CAGSLGDILANEKLFF. In DNA form, the CDR3 reads TGTGCCGGCAGCTTAGGAGACATTTTGGCTAATGAAAAACTGTTTTTT.

The V call is TRBV7-2, the J call TRBJ1-1; maybe TRBD1 (6 bases). Trimming removed 5 bases from V and 3 bases from J, with 16 bases in between. The germline CDR1 and CDR2 sequences are SGHTA and FQGNSA. The CDR3 extends over 15 amino acids. DNA for the CDR3: TGTGCCAGCAGCCCTCGACCTAAGGGGGACACTGAAGCTTTCTTT. Its translation is CASSPRPKGDTEAFF.

The V call is TRBV29-1, the J call TRBJ1-4; the match to TRBD1 covers 7 bases. J lost 6 bases, V lost 4 bases, and 8 bases had no gene match. This CDR3 is built from 14 residues. Germline CDR1 reads SQVTM; CDR2 reads ANQGSEA. The CDR3 nucleotides are TGCAGCGTTGCTACGGGACAGTTTTATGAAAAACTGTTTTTT. Protein sequence: CSVATGQFYEKLFF. The whole variable domain, filled in from reference TRBV29-1 and TRBJ1-4, reads SAVISQKPSRDICQRGTSLTIQCQVDSQVTMMFWYRQQPGQSLTLIATANQGSEATYESGFVIDKFPISRPNLTFSTLTVSNMSPEDSSIYLCSVATGQFYEKLFFGSGTQLSVL.

The J gene is TRBJ1-1, the V gene TRBV14, with a tentative D call TRBD1 (6 bases). The V gene lost 1 base and the J gene lost 4 bases, with 13 bases spanning the gap. This CDR3 spans 15 amino acids. Germline-derived CDR1 and CDR2 are SGHDN and FVKESK. The CDR3 loop reads CASSQARGLGTEAFF. DNA for the CDR3: TGTGCCAGCAGCCAAGCTCGGGGGCTCGGCACTGAAGCTTTCTTT.

The chain combines TRBV29-1 with TRBJ1-5; D is possibly TRBD1 (6 bases). Trimming shortened V by 7 bases and J by 8 bases, and 18 bases separated the two germline ends. CDR1 and CDR2 from the germline V gene are SQVTM and ANQGSEA. This CDR3 is 13 amino acids long. CDR3 sequence (DNA): TGCAGCGCCGCAGGGGCCGGAGGGGAGCCCCAGCATTTT. Amino acid sequence: CSAAGAGGEPQHF. Full variable domain (remainder filled in from reference TRBV29-1 and TRBJ1-5): SAVISQKPSRDICQRGTSLTIQCQVDSQVTMMFWYRQQPGQSLTLIATANQGSEATYESGFVIDKFPISRPNLTFSTLTVSNMSPEDSSIYLCSAAGAGGEPQHFGDGTRLSIL.

This clonotype was counted between two and nine times. This chain uses TRBV10-3 with TRBJ2-7; 11 nucleotides agree with TRBD2. The CDR3 is 15 residues long. CDR1 and CDR2 from the germline V gene are ENHRY and SYGVKD. V lost 3 bases to trimming and J lost 0 bases; unmatched junction nucleotides: 1. The CDR3 protein is CAISETSGSSYEQYF. Written as DNA, the CDR3 is TGTGCCATCAGTGAAACTAGCGGGAGCTCCTACGAGCAGTACTTC.

This chain connects TRBV27 to TRBJ1-5, with unresolved D. Germline CDR1 MNHEY, CDR2 SMNVEV (reference sequence). This CDR3 region has 13 residues. The V and J ends lost 6 bases and 3 bases respectively, with 9 bases between them. The CDR3 loop reads CASRTGNNQPQHF. The DNA of the CDR3 is TGTGCCAGCAGGACGGGAAACAATCAGCCCCAGCATTTT.

The CDR3 sequence: CASSFAIAGSSVPGELFF. CDR3 in DNA: TGTGCCAGCAGTTTCGCAATAGCGGGGTCCTCTGTGCCCGGGGAGCTGTTTTTT. The genes are TRBV12-3 or TRBV12-4 and TRBJ2-2; 8 bases match TRBD2. After removal of 3 bases from V and 6 bases from J, the junction contained 15 bases not matched to a gene. The CDR3 is made up of 18 amino acids.